This T cell receptor (beta chain) came from a study of T cell responses to AZD1222 COVID-19 vaccine. Notes on the study in general: There were mostly white British donors and more females than males, and clonal diversity was possibly underestimated. Only five to seven AZD1222 recipients were seropositive at baseline.

This clone has just a few counts. Its specificity is not known. The protocol was immunoSEQ multiplex PCR, while the TCRdb copy is restricted to in-frame clones and leaves out a portion. The table shows 150,000 to 200,000 clones, with around 87% occurring only once. This sequence originates from an adult in good health. The starting material was peripheral blood, obtained on day 0 of MenACWY control vaccination.

The CDR3 is CASSGRGLDGGQYF. The CDR3 DNA reads as TGCGCCAGCAGCGGGCGGGGACTCGACGGGGGCCAGTACTTC. The rearrangement uses TRBV5-1 and TRBJ2-5; tentative D call: TRBD2 (6 bases). Trimming cost V 4 bases and J 10 bases, with 20 bases left between them. Germline CDR1 reads SGHRS; CDR2 reads YFSETQ. The CDR3 totals 14 residues.